The 21 T cell receptor beta chains below come from one sample, sequenced in a study of T cell changes during pregnancy in multiple sclerosis. Some clones are missing from TCRdb's copy, which holds only in-frame ones; the method was immunoSEQ multiplex PCR. Of about 38,000 clones detected, about 90% appear once; the ten largest clones hold over 0.45%. Here the sequenced sample was CD4+ T cells from peripheral blood mononuclear cells, taken in the second trimester of pregnancy. The source of these receptors is a female donor with multiple sclerosis, enrolled in a pregnancy study.

The chain combines TRBV15 with TRBJ2-5; perhaps TRBD2 as D (6 bases). With 0 bases removed from V and 5 bases from J, the gap between germline ends came to 10 bases. The CDR3 spans 14 residues. Germline V lookup: CDR1 LNHNV, CDR2 YYDKDF (reference sequence). CDR3 protein: CATSRDAGSETQYF. The CDR3 DNA reads TGTGCCACCAGCAGAGATGCGGGATCGGAGACCCAGTACTTC.

V gene TRBV25-1 combines with J gene TRBJ2-2; D perhaps matches TRBD1 (8 bases). Trimming cost V 0 bases and J 6 bases, with 17 bases left between them. The CDR3 spans 17 residues. Looked up from germline, CDR1 is MGHDK and CDR2 is SYGVNS. Written as DNA, the CDR3 is TGTGCCAGCAGTGAATACTTGGGACAGGCGGGGGCCGGGGAGCTGTTTTTT. Protein sequence: CASSEYLGQAGAGELFF.

This chain joins TRBV19 and TRBJ2-1; the match to TRBD2 covers 9 bases. This CDR3 contains 13 residues. CDR1 is LNHDA and CDR2 is SQIVND in the germline V gene (reference sequence). With 10 bases clipped from V and 4 bases from J, the junction kept 5 bases outside the gene matches. The CDR3 DNA reads TGTGCCACCTATAGCGGGGGATACAATGAGCAGTTCTTC. Amino acid sequence: CATYSGGYNEQFF.

V is TRBV7-2 and J is TRBJ1-5; D may be TRBD1 (6 bases). The CDR3 has 17 residues. Trimming took 5 bases from V and 2 from J, leaving 19 bases between them. Germline assignment: CDR1 SGHTA and CDR2 FQGNSA. The CDR3 region is CASSLSTGGFGNQPQHF. CDR3 sequence (DNA): TGTGCCAGCAGCCTATCCACGGGGGGCTTTGGCAATCAGCCCCAGCATTTT. Complete variable domain (other parts from reference TRBV7-2 and TRBJ1-5): GAGVSQSPSNKVTEKGKDVELRCDPISGHTALYWYRQSLGQGLEFLIYFQGNSAPDKSGLPSDRFSAERTGGSVSTLTIQRTQQEDSAVYLCASSLSTGGFGNQPQHFGDGTRLSIL.

The J gene is TRBJ2-3, the V gene TRBV19; 11 nucleotides agree with TRBD1. The CDR3 contains 15 residues. CDR1 LNHDA and CDR2 SQIVND come from the germline V gene (reference sequence). V lost 10 bases, J lost 6 bases, and 12 bases stayed unmatched. CDR3 sequence reads: CATRRGTGGRDTQYF. Written as DNA, the CDR3 is TGTGCCACACGAAGGGGGACAGGGGGGAGGGATACGCAGTATTTT. Using reference TRBV19 and TRBJ2-3 for the parts outside the CDR3, the full variable domain is DGGITQSPKYLFRKEGQNVTLSCEQNLNHDAMYWYRQDPGQGLRLIYYSQIVNDFQKGDIAEGYSVSREKKESFPLTVTSAQKNPTAFYLCATRRGTGGRDTQYFGPGTRLTVL.

The rearrangement joins TRBV7-9 to TRBJ1-2, with 10 nucleotides matching TRBD1. In germline, CDR1 is SEHNR, CDR2 FQNEAQ (reference sequence). The CDR3 totals 16 residues. The ends lost 5 bases at V and 6 bases at J; junction bases unmatched: 12. The CDR3 protein is CASSKTWDRGGDGYTF. The CDR3 DNA reads TGTGCCAGCAGCAAAACGTGGGACAGGGGAGGGGATGGCTACACCTTC.

The V call is TRBV4-2, the J call TRBJ2-1, with 8 bases matching TRBD1. Germline CDR1 and CDR2: LGHNA and YNFKEQ. The CDR3 runs 14 residues. The V and J ends lost 4 bases and 6 bases, in that order; junction bases with no gene match: 5. As DNA, the CDR3 is TGTGCCAGCAGCCGGGACAGGAGTATCAATGAGCAGTTCTTC. As protein: CASSRDRSINEQFF.

The chain has TRBV28 and TRBJ1-1; TRBD1 might be the D (5 bases). The CDR3 loop spans 15 amino acids. The germline V gene encodes CDR1 MDHEN and CDR2 SYDVKM. V was cut by 9 bases and J by 1 base, with 18 bases left in between. CDR3 nucleotide sequence: TGTGCCAGTATTCGCCCAGGGTATCAGAACACTGAAGCTTTCTTT. Amino acid sequence: CASIRPGYQNTEAFF.

The chain links TRBV9 to TRBJ1-4; D is unclear. Trimming stripped 2 bases from V and 5 bases from J, with 13 bases between. CDR3 length: 15 amino acids. CDR1 is SGDLS, CDR2 YYNGEE, per germline. The CDR3 spells CASSVSIGGNEKLFF. CDR3 DNA sequence: TGTGCCAGCAGCGTGAGTATAGGAGGCAATGAAAAACTGTTTTTT. Full variable domain (missing parts from reference TRBV9 and TRBJ1-4): DSGVTQTPKHLITATGQRVTLRCSPRSGDLSVYWYQQSLDQGLQFLIQYYNGEERAKGNILERFSAQQFPDLHSELNLSSLELGDSALYFCASSVSIGGNEKLFFGSGTQLSVL.

This clone was counted a few times. This chain connects TRBV2 to TRBJ1-1, with TRBD1 identical over 7 bases. V trimming: 0 bases; J trimming: 2 bases; junction bases outside the gene matches: 3. The CDR3 extends over 15 amino acids. Looked up from germline, CDR1 is SNHLY and CDR2 is FYNNEI. CDR3 DNA sequence: TGTGCCAGCAGTGAAGCGACAGGGCCTAACACTGAAGCTTTCTTT. Protein product: CASSEATGPNTEAFF.

The rearrangement joins TRBV9 to TRBJ1-1; TRBD1 matches at 8 bases. Germline V gene data show CDR1 as SGDLS and CDR2 as YYNGEE. The ends lost 4 bases at V and 0 bases at J; junction bases unmatched: 2. The CDR3 is made up of 14 amino acids. The CDR3 region has the DNA TGTGCCAGCAGCAGGGGACAGGTGAACACTGAAGCTTTCTTT. It specifies CASSRGQVNTEAFF.

This clone showed up just once. The rearrangement joins TRBV29-1 to TRBJ1-3; the match to TRBD1 covers 12 bases. V was clipped by 4 bases and J by 8 bases; unmatched bases: 6. The length of the CDR3 is 14 residues. Per germline, CDR1 SQVTM and CDR2 ANQGSEA. The CDR3 DNA reads as TGCAGCGTTGGGGGACAGGGGGCGGATTACACCATATATTTT. Encoded protein: CSVGGQGADYTIYF.

The genes are TRBV5-1 and TRBJ1-1, with TRBD1 as a possible D gene (6 bases). The CDR3 is 15 residues long. Germline V gene lookup returns CDR1 SGHRS and CDR2 YFSETQ. The V end lost 2 bases, the J end lost 0 bases, and 11 bases lay between the germline ends. CDR3 nucleotides: TGCGCCAGCAGCTTTAGTGACAGGTTGAACACTGAAGCTTTCTTT. Residues: CASSFSDRLNTEAFF.

The gene calls are TRBV30 and TRBJ2-1, with 8 bases lining up with TRBD1. This CDR3 spans 13 amino acids. Germline V lookup: CDR1 GTSNPN, CDR2 SVGIG (reference sequence). V dropped 3 bases and J dropped 9; count of bases not matched to a gene: 7. The CDR3 loop reads CAWREDRVGEQFF. The CDR3 region has the DNA TGTGCCTGGAGGGAGGACAGGGTCGGTGAGCAGTTCTTC.

The chain joins TRBV4-2 to TRBJ1-1, with 7 bases lining up with TRBD1. The CDR3 loop spans 20 amino acids. Germline V gives CDR1 LGHNA, CDR2 YNFKEQ. J was trimmed by 1 base and V by 0 bases; bases with no gene match: 17. The CDR3 bases are TGTGCCAGCAGCCAAGATCTGGGGATCCACACAGGGGTTGGGAACACTGAAGCTTTCTTT. This translates into CASSQDLGIHTGVGNTEAFF.

This chain uses TRBV7-2 with TRBJ2-2; TRBD1 matches 10 bases. The trim removed 4 bases at V and 4 bases at J, leaving 6 bases unmatched. Germline-derived CDR1 and CDR2 are SGHTA and FQGNSA. The CDR3 length is 16 residues. CDR3 region: CASSSPGQGTTGELFF. In DNA, the CDR3 is TGTGCCAGCAGCTCCCCGGGACAGGGGACCACCGGGGAGCTGTTTTTT.

The sample holds one count of this clone. The rearrangement joins TRBV5-1 to TRBJ2-7, with TRBD1 matching over 9 bases. Trimming removed 2 bases from V and 3 bases from J; junction bases left unmatched: 3. The CDR3 runs 14 residues. Germline V CDR1 and CDR2: SGHRS, YFSETQ. This chain's CDR3 is CASSLQGAYYEQYF. CDR3 in DNA: TGCGCCAGCAGCTTACAGGGGGCCTACTACGAGCAGTACTTC.

The chain is built from TRBV15 and TRBJ2-7; D might be TRBD2 (5 bases). The CDR3 length is 15 residues. Trimming stripped 1 base from V and 2 bases from J, with 12 bases between. From germline, CDR1 is LNHNV and CDR2 YYDKDF (reference sequence). For the CDR3, the DNA is TGTGCCACCAGCAGAGCAATAGCGTCCCCCTACGAGCAGTACTTC. Its protein product is CATSRAIASPYEQYF.

This clone was found once. J is TRBJ1-1 and V is TRBV28, with a tentative D call TRBD1 (6 bases). The germline V gene encodes CDR1 MDHEN and CDR2 SYDVKM. This CDR3 comprises 15 residues. Trimming took off 4 bases at V and 2 bases at J, with 14 bases between the two ends. Here the CDR3 reads CASSSAGTLNTEAFF. The CDR3 DNA reads TGTGCCAGCAGTTCGGCCGGGACACTTAACACTGAAGCTTTCTTT.

V and J are TRBV5-1 and TRBJ1-2, with D unclear. Trimming removed 4 bases at V and 6 bases at J, with 13 bases between. Germline CDR1 reads SGHRS; CDR2 reads YFSETQ. The CDR3 runs 13 residues. CDR3 sequence reads: CASSPPRGNGYTF. In DNA, the CDR3 is TGCGCCAGCAGCCCCCCGCGGGGAAATGGCTACACCTTC.

The CDR3 spells CASSLGTSGRRTGELFF. As DNA, the CDR3 is TGTGCCAGCAGTTTAGGGACTAGCGGGAGAAGGACCGGGGAGCTGTTTTTT. The chain carries TRBV27 and TRBJ2-2; 14 bases agree with TRBD2. This CDR3 region has 17 residues. Germline CDR1 MNHEY, CDR2 SMNVEV (reference sequence). V gave up 2 bases and J gave up 5 bases; unmatched junction bases: 4.